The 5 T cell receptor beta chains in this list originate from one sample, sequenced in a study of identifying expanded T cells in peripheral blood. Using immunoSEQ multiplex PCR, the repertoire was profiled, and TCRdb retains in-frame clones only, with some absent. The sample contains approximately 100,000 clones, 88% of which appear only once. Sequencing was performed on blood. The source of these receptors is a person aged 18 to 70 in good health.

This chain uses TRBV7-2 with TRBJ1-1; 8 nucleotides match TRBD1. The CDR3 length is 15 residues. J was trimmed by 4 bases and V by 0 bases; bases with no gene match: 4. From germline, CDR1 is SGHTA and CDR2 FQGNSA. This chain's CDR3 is CASSLAGQGTTEAFF. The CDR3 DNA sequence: TGTGCCAGCAGCTTAGCCGGACAGGGAACCACTGAAGCTTTCTTT. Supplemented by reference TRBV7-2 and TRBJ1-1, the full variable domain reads GAGVSQSPSNKVTEKGKDVELRCDPISGHTALYWYRQSLGQGLEFLIYFQGNSAPDKSGLPSDRFSAERTGGSVSTLTIQRTQQEDSAVYLCASSLAGQGTTEAFFGQGTRLTVV.

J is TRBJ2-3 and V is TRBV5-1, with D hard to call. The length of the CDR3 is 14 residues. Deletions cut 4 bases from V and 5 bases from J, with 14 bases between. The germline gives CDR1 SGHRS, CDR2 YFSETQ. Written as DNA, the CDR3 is TGCGCCAGCAGCAGGACCGGTTATCTAGATACGCAGTATTTT. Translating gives CASSRTGYLDTQYF.

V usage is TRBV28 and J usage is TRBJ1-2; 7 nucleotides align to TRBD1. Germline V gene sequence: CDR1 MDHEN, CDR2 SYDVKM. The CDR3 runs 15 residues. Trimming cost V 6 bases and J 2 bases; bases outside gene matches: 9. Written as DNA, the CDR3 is TGTGCCAGCAGCCAAGGGACAGTACAGAACTATGGCTACACCTTC. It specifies CASSQGTVQNYGYTF.

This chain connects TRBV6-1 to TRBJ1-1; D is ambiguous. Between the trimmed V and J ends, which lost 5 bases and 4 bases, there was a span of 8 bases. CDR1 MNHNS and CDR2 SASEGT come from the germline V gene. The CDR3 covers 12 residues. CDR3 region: CASSFMGTEAFF. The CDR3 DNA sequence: TGTGCCAGCAGTTTTATGGGCACTGAAGCTTTCTTT.

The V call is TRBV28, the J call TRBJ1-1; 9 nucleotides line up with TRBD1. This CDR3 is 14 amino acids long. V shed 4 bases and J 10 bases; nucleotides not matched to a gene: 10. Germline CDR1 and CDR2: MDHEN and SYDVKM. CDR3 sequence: CASSSTYRGRGAFF. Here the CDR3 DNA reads TGTGCCAGCAGTTCAACCTACAGGGGGCGCGGAGCTTTCTTT.